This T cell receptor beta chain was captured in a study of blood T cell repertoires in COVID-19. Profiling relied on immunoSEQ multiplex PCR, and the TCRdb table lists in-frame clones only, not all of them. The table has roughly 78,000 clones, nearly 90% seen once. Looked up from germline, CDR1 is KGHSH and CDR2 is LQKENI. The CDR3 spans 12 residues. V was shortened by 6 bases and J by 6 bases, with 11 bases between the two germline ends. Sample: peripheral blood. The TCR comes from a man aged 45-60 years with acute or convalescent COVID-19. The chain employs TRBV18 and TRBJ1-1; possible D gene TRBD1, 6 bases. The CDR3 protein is CASSGGAAEAFF. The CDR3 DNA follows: TGTGCCAGCTCCGGGGGGGCGGCTGAAGCTTTCTTT.